This TCR beta chain came from a study of CXCR3-negative and CXCR3-positive naive CD8 T cells. Study-level points and caveats: Relative to CXCR3-negative naive cells, CXCR3-positive naive cells had more hydrophobic TRB CDR3s. Expression of CXCR3 was partially reduced after cryopreservation, and fresh PBMCs were used in most assays.

This CDR3 has 13 residues. Germline lookup yields CDR1 SGHDN and CDR2 FVKESK. The libraries of TRB cDNA were prepared using 5' RACE with UMI labels. TCRdb derives one entry per CDR3 protein from the 5' RACE reads, leaving out DNA. The table lists about 92,000 distinct CDR3 sequences. Each CD8+ T cell subset was sorted in triplicate, under 350,000 cells each. The naive CD8+ gate required CD45RO-CCR7+CD27+CD95- phenotype. With regard to this clonotype: Its target is not known.

The clonotype originates from a human donor in good health. Some clones in this sample may be carry-over from other donors' samples. The rearrangement links TRBV14 to TRBJ2-5. The specimen was naive CXCR3- CD8+ T cells from blood. Sample subset: CD45RO-CCR7+CD27+CD95- naive CD8+ T cells lacking CXCR3 (TNR3-). The CDR3 sequence: CASSQDWQETQYF.